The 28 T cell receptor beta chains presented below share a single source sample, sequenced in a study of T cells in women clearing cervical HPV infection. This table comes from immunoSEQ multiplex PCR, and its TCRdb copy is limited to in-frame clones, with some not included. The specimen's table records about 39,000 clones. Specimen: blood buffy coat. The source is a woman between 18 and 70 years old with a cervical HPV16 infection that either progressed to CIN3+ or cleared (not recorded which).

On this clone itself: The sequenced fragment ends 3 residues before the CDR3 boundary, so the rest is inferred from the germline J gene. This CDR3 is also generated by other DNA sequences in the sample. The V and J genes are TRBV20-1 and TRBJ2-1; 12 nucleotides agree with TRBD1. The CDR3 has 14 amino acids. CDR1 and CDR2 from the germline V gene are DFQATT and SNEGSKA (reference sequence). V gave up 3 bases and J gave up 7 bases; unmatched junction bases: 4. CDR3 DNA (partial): TGCAGTGCTAGTTCGGGACAGGGGGCGAATGAG. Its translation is CSASSGQGANE. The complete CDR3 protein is CSASSGQGANEQFF.

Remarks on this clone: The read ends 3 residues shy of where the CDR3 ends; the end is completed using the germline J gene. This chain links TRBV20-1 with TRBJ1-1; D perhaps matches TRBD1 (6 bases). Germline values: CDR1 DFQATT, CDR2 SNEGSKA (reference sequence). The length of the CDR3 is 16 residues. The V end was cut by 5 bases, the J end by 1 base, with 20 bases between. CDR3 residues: CSAPSPLGQKNTEAFF. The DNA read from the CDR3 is TGCAGTGCTCCCTCACCCCTTGGACAGAAGAACACTGAA.

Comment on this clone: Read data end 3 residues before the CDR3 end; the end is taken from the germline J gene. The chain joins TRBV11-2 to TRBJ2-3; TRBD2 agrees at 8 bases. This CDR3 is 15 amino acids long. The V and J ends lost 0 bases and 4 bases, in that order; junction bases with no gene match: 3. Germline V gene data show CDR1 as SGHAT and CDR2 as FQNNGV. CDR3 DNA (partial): TGTGCCAGCAGCTTAGAGACGGGAGGGGCAGATACG. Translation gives CASSLETGGADT. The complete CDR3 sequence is CASSLETGGADTQYF.

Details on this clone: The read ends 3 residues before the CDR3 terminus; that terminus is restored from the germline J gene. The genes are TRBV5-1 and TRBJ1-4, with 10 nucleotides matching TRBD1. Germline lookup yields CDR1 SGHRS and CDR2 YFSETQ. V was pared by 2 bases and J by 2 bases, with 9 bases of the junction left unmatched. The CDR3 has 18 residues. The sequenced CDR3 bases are TGCGCCAGCAGCTTCGCTCCCGGGACAGGGGCCACTAATGAAAAA. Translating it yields CASSFAPGTGATNEK. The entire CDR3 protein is CASSFAPGTGATNEKLFF.

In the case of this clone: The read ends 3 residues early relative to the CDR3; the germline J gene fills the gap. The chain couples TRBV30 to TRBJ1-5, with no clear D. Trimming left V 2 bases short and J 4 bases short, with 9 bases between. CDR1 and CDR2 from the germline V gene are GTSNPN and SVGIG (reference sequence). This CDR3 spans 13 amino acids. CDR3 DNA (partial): TGTGCCTGGAGTTTTACAGCAAATCAGCCC. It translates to CAWSFTANQP. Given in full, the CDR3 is CAWSFTANQPQHF. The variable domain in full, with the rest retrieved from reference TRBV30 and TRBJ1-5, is SQTIHQWPATLVQPVGSPLSLECTVEGTSNPNLYWYRQAAGRGLQLLFYSVGIGQISSEVPQNLSASRPQDRQFILSSKKLLLSDSGFYLCAWSFTANQPQHFGDGTRLSIL.

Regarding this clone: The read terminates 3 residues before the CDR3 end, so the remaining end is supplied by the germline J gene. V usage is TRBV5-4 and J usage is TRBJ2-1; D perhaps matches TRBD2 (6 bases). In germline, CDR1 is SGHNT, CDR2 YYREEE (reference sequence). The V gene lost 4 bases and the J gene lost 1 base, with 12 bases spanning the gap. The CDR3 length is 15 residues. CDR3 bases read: TGTGCCAGCAGCCCTGGGGGGAATTCCTACAATGAG. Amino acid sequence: CASSPGGNSYNE. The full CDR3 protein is CASSPGGNSYNEQFF.

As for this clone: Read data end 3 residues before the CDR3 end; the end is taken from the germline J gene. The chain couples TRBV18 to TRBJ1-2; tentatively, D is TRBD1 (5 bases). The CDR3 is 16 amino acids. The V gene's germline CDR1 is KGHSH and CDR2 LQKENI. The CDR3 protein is CASSPPITGVLYDYTF. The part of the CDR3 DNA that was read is TGTGCCAGCTCACCACCAATAACAGGCGTCCTCTACGAC.

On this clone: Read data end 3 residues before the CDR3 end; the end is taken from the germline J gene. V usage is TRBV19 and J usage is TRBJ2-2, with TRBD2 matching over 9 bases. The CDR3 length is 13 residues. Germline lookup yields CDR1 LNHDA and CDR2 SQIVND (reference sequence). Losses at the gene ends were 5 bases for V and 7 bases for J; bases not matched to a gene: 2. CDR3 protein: CASSWREGGELFF. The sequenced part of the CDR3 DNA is TGTGCCAGTAGTTGGCGGGAGGGCGGGGAG.

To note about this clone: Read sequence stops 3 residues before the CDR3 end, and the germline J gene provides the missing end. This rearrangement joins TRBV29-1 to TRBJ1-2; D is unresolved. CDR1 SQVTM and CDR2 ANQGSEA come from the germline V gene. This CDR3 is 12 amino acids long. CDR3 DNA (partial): TGCAGCGTTGAACCCCCAGCGGGGGGC. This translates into CSVEPPAGG. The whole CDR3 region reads CSVEPPAGGYTF.

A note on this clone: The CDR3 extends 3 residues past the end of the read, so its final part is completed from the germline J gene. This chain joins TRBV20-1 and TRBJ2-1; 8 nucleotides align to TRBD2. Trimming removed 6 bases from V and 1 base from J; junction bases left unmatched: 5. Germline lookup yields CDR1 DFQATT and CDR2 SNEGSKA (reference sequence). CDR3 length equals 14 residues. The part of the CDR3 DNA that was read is TGCAGTGCCCGATCTAGCGGGTCCTACAATGAG. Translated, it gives CSARSSGSYNE. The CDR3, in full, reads CSARSSGSYNEQFF.

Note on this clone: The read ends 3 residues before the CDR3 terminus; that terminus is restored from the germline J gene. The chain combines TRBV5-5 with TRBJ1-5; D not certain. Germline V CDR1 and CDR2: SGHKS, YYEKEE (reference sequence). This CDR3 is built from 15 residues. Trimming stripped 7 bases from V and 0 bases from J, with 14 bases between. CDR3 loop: CASLPVGDSNQPQHF. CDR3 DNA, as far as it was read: TGTGCCAGCCTACCGGTCGGGGATAGCAATCAGCCC.

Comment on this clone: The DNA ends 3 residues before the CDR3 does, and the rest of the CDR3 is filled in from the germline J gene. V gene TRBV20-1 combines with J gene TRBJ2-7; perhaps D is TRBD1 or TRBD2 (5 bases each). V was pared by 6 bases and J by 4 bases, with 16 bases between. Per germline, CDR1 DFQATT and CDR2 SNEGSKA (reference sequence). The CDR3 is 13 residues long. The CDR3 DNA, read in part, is TGCAGTGCCCGAGGGGTTCAGGCGTACGAG. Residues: CSARGVQAYE. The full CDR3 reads CSARGVQAYEQYF.

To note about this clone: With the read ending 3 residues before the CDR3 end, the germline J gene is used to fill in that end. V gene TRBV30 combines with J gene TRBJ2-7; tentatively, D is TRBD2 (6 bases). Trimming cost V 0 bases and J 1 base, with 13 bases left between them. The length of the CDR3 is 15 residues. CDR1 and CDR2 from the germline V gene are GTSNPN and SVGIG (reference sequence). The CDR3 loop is CAWSVPGLRSYEQYF. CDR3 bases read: TGTGCCTGGAGTGTACCGGGACTGAGATCCTACGAG. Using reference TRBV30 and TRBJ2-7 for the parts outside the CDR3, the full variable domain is SQTIHQWPATLVQPVGSPLSLECTVEGTSNPNLYWYRQAAGRGLQLLFYSVGIGQISSEVPQNLSASRPQDRQFILSSKKLLLSDSGFYLCAWSVPGLRSYEQYFGPGTRLTVT.

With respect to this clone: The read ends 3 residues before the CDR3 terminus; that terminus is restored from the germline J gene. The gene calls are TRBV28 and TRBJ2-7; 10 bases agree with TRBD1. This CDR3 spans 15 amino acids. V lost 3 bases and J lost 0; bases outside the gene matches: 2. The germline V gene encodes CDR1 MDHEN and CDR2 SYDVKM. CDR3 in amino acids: CASSLGQGTSYEQYF. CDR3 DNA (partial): TGTGCCAGCAGTTTGGGACAGGGGACCTCCTACGAG.

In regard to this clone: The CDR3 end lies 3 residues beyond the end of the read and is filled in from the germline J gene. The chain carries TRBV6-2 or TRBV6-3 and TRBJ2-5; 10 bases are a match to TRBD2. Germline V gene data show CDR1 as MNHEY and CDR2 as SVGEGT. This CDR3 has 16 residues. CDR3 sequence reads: CASSYGLAGVADTQYF. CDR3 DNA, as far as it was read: TGTGCCAGCAGTTACGGGCTAGCGGGAGTGGCAGATACC.

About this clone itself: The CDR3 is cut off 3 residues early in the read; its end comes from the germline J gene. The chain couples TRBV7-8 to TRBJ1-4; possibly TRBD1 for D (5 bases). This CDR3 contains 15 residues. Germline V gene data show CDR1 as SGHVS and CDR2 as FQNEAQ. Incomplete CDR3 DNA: TGTGCCAGCAGCTCCACTGGCTCTGGGGCCAACGTA. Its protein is CASSSTGSGANV. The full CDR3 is CASSSTGSGANVLFF.

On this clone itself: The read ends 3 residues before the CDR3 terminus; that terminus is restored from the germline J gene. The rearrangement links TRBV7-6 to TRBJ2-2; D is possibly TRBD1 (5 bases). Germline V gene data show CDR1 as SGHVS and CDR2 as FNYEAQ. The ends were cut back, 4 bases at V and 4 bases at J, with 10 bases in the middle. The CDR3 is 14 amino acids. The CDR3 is CASSSRGATGELFF. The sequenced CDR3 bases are TGTGCCAGCAGCTCTCGTGGGGCCACCGGGGAG.

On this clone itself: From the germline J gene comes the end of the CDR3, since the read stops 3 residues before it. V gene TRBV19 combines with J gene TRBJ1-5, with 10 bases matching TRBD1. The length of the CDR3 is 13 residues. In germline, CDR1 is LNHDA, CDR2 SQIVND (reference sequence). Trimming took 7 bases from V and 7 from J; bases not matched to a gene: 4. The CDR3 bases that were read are TGTGCCAGTACCGGGACAGGGGACCAGCCC. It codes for CASTGTGDQP. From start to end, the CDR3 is CASTGTGDQPQHF.

The chain's CDR3 is CASGDSYGYTF. The sequenced CDR3 bases are TGCGCCAGCGGTGATAGCTATGGC. The chain joins TRBV5-1 to TRBJ1-2; D gene unclear. The CDR3 end is not reached by the read, which stops 3 residues before it; the germline J gene fills it in. Trimming left V 7 bases short and J 4 bases short, with 8 bases between. The CDR3 totals 11 residues. Germline assignment: CDR1 SGHRS and CDR2 YFSETQ.

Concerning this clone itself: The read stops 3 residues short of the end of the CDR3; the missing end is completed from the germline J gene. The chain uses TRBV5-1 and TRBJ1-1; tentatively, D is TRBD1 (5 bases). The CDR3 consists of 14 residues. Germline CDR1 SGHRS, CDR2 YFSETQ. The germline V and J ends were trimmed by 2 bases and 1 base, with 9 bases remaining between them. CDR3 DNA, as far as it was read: TGCGCCAGCAGCTTTAGCACAGGGAACACTGAA. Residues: CASSFSTGNTE. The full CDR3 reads CASSFSTGNTEAFF.

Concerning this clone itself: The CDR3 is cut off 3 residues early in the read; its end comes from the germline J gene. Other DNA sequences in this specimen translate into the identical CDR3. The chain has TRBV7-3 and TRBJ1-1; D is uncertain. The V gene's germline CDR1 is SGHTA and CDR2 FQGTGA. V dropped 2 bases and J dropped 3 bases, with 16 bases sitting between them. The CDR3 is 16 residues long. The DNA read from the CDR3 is TGTGCCAGCAGCTTAGGACTCAAATCAGGCGACACTGAA. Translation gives CASSLGLKSGDTE. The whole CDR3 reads CASSLGLKSGDTEAFF.

Here the CDR3 reads CASSFTGETQYF. Partial CDR3 DNA: TGTGCCAGTTCCTTTACGGGGGAGACG. This chain links TRBV2 with TRBJ2-3; possible D gene TRBD2, 6 bases. The read falls 3 residues short of the CDR3 end, and the missing part is taken from the germline J gene. The CDR3 consists of 12 residues. CDR1 is SNHLY and CDR2 is FYNNEI in the germline V gene. The entire variable domain, with the rest obtained from reference TRBV2 and TRBJ2-3, is as follows: EPEVTQTPSHQVTQMGQEVILRCVPISNHLYFYWYRQILGQKVEFLVSFYNNEISEKSEIFDDQFSVERPDGSNFTLKIRSTKLEDSAMYFCASSFTGETQYFGPGTRLTVL.

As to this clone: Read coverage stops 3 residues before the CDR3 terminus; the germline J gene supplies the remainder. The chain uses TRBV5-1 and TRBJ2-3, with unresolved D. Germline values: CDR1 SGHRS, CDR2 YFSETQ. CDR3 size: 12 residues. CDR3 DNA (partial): TGCGCCAGCAGCGAACAACAAGAGACG. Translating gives CASSEQQET. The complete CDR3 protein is CASSEQQETQYF.

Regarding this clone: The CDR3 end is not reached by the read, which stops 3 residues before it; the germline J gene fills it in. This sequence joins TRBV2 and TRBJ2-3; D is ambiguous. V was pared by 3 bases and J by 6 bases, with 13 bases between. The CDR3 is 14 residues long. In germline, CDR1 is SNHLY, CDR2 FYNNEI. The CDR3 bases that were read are TGTGCCAGCAGTGATGGATTGCGGAGCGATACG. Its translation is CASSDGLRSDT. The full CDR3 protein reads CASSDGLRSDTQYF.

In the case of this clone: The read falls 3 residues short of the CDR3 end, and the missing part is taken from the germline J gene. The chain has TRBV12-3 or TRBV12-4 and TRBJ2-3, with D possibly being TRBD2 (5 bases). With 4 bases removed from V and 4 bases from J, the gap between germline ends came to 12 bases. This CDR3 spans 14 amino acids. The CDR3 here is CASSSLRRADTQYF. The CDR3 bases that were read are TGTGCCAGCAGTTCTTTGAGGCGGGCAGATACG.

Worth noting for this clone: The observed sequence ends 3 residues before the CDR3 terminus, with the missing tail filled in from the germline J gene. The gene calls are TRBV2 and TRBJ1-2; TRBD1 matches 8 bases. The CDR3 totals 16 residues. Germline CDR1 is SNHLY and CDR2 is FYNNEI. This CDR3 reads CASNLLVGQGDNDYTF. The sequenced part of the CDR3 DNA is TGTGCCAGCAACCTCCTTGTAGGACAGGGAGACAATGAC.

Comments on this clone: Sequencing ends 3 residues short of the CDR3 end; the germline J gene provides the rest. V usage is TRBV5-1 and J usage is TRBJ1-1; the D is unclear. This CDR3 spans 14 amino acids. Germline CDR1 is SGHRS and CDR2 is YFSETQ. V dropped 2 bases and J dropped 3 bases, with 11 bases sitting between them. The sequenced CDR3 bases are TGCGCCAGCAGCTTCCGTGAGAGGTACACTGAA. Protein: CASSFRERYTE. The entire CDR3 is CASSFRERYTEAFF.

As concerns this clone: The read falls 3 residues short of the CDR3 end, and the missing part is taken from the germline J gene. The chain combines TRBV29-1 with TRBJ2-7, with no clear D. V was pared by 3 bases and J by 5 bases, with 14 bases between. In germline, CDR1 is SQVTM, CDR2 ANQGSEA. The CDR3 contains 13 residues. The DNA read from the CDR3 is TGCAGCGTTGAGGGCAAGGCTGGGCACGAG. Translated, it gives CSVEGKAGHE. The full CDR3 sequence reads CSVEGKAGHEQYF.